The clone carrying this T cell receptor beta chain was detected once. Its antigen is still unknown. A much larger clone lies one base from this, so it may be a read error. Time point meaning: technical triplicate 2. Unsorted libraries were prepared from 2 million PBMCs held at -80 C. This specimen comes from a study of neurological immune-mediated disorders. cDNA synthesis was performed by 5'RACE with 10-nucleotide random UMIs. Over 180 million TCR-beta sequences from 15-18 subjects came from every sequencing run. TCRdb reprocessed the 5' RACE reads with MiXCR, giving one entry per CDR3 protein. The top ten hold 3.5% to 5.5% of the sample, which has under 65,000 distinct CDR3 sequences, around 24% seen once. Study-level findings and limits: Expanded clones shared no identical CDR3 amino acid sequences across subjects, which suggested private TCR-beta repertoires in all groups.

The V gene end was trimmed by 5 bases and the J gene end by 3 bases; junction bases not matched to a gene: 6. The V gene's germline CDR1 is SGHVS and CDR2 FQNEAQ. This CDR3 is built from 14 residues. The chain carries TRBV7-8 and TRBJ2-5; the match to TRBD1 covers 7 bases. The receptor was derived from a man aged 55 to 70 with HTLV-1-associated myelopathy (HAM/TSP). Sequencing was carried out using PBMCs. The CDR3 sequence: CASSPIGTEETQYF. CDR3 nucleotides: TGTGCCAGCAGCCCCATAGGGACAGAAGAGACCCAGTACTTC. Supplemented by reference TRBV7-8 and TRBJ2-5, the full variable domain reads GAGVSQSPRYKVAKRGQDVALRCDPISGHVSLFWYQQALGQGPEFLTYFQNEAQLDKSGLPSDRFFAERPEGSVSTLKIQRTQQEDSAVYLCASSPIGTEETQYFGPGTRLLVL.